This entry lists 22 T cell receptor beta chains sequenced from one sample in a study of T cells after yellow fever vaccination. In TCRdb, the 5' RACE reads were re-called with MiXCR into one record per CDR3 protein. The sample includes 300,000 to 400,000 distinct CDR3 sequences, roughly 4% of them seen just once. Material: PBMCs, obtained 5 days after the yellow fever booster vaccination. All receptors derive from a man between 18 and 35 years old who received the YFV17D yellow fever vaccine.

There are many counts of this clonotype. The chain employs TRBV6-4 and TRBJ2-1, with TRBD2 matching over 10 bases. With 0 bases clipped from V and 6 bases from J, the junction kept 2 bases outside the gene matches. CDR3 length: 15 residues. In germline, CDR1 is MRHNA, CDR2 SNTAGT. DNA of the CDR3: TGTGCCAGCAGTGACTCAGCGGGGGGGCCCAATGAGCAGTTCTTC. This encodes CASSDSAGGPNEQFF.

The V gene is TRBV18, the J gene TRBJ1-5; unclear D gene. Trimming shortened V by 4 bases and J by 6 bases, and 19 bases separated the two germline ends. The CDR3 totals 16 residues. Germline V lookup: CDR1 KGHSH, CDR2 LQKENI. In DNA form, the CDR3 reads TGTGCCAGCTCACGGTTAGTAGGTTTGCCAGTTCAGCCCCAGCATTTT. Residues: CASSRLVGLPVQPQHF.

In its sample, this clonotype was seen many times. This chain joins TRBV12-3 or TRBV12-4 and TRBJ2-5, with TRBD2 matching over 8 bases. This CDR3 has 14 amino acids. The V segment lost 6 bases and the J segment 5 bases; nucleotides outside the gene matches: 8. The CDR3 protein is CASRITGGHETQYF. The CDR3 nucleotides are TGTGCCAGCAGAATAACGGGGGGGCACGAGACCCAGTACTTC.

At least ten counts were recorded for this clonotype. J is TRBJ2-2 and V is TRBV4-2; D is unclear. Trimming shortened V by 0 bases and J by 9 bases, and 8 bases separated the two germline ends. The CDR3 sequence is 13 residues long. Germline values: CDR1 LGHNA, CDR2 YNFKEQ. The CDR3 loop is CASSQELNWELFF. CDR3 coding DNA: TGTGCCAGCAGCCAAGAACTAAACTGGGAGCTGTTTTTT.

The chain couples TRBV4-1 to TRBJ1-4, with 10 bases lining up with TRBD1. Trimming took 4 bases from V and 8 from J; bases not matched to a gene: 4. This CDR3 comprises 14 residues. Germline loops: CDR1 MGHRA, CDR2 YSYEKL. CDR3 DNA sequence: TGCGCCAGCAGCCCAGGGACAGGGGACGAAAAACTGTTTTTT. Its translation: CASSPGTGDEKLFF.

This clonotype was found many times. V and J are TRBV4-3 and TRBJ1-1, with 7 bases that match TRBD1. The CDR3 covers 14 residues. The junction had 3 bases not matched to a gene; V was cut back by 3 bases and J by 2 bases. CDR1 LGHNA and CDR2 YSLEER come from the germline V gene. CDR3 nucleotide sequence: TGCGCCAGCAGCCACCGGGACAGTAACACTGAAGCTTTCTTT. Translated: CASSHRDSNTEAFF.

This clonotype has just a few counts. The genes are TRBV9 and TRBJ2-7, with D perhaps matching TRBD2 (6 bases). Germline V gene data show CDR1 as SGDLS and CDR2 as YYNGEE. V lost 2 bases, J lost 2 bases, and 14 bases lay in between. This CDR3 comprises 15 residues. CDR3 nucleotides: TGTGCCAGCAGCGTTTTGCGGGGTCGAACCTACGAGCAGTACTTC. It is translated as CASSVLRGRTYEQYF.

This chain uses TRBV20-1 with TRBJ2-7; TRBD2 is a possible D gene (5 bases). V was pared by 5 bases and J by 4 bases, with 6 bases between. CDR3 length: 10 residues. CDR1 is DFQATT, CDR2 SNEGSKA, per germline (reference sequence). CDR3 coding DNA: TGCAGTGCTGGGAGTTACGAGCAGTACGTC. Its translation is CSAGSYEQYV.

This clonotype showed up just a few times. The genes are TRBV18 and TRBJ2-7; no clear D gene. Germline CDR1 is KGHSH and CDR2 is LQKENI. V dropped 3 bases and J dropped 5 bases, with 20 bases sitting between them. This CDR3 has 16 residues. In DNA, the CDR3 is TGTGCCAGCTCACCTCAGTGGGGAAGAACTCACCACGAGCAGTACGTC. Translating it yields CASSPQWGRTHHEQYV.

In this sample, this clonotype turned up a few times. The chain combines TRBV5-6 with TRBJ2-3, with a possible D match to TRBD1 (6 bases). The germline CDR1 and CDR2 sequences are SGHDT and YYEEEE. V lost 6 bases to trimming and J lost 4 bases, with 12 bases between them. This CDR3 is built from 13 residues. CDR3 sequence reads: CASNSKGADTQYF. The DNA of the CDR3 is TGTGCCAGCAACTCAAAGGGGGCAGATACGCAGTATTTT.

The V call is TRBV7-8, the J call TRBJ2-2; a possible D gene is TRBD1 (6 bases). The germline V and J ends were trimmed by 7 bases and 6 bases, with 24 bases remaining between them. Germline assignment: CDR1 SGHVS and CDR2 FQNEAQ. The CDR3 covers 17 residues. The CDR3 spells CASTIPTPVKGAGELFF. The CDR3 nucleotides read TGTGCCAGCACCATCCCCACTCCCGTAAAGGGGGCCGGGGAGCTGTTTTTT.

V gene TRBV24-1 combines with J gene TRBJ2-2; tentatively, D is TRBD1 (5 bases). V was trimmed by 1 base and J by 5 bases, leaving 13 bases between them. The CDR3 extends over 16 amino acids. Per the germline V gene, CDR1 is KGHDR and CDR2 is SFDVKD. CDR3 residues: CATSDFQGKLTGELFF. Written as DNA, the CDR3 is TGTGCCACCAGTGATTTCCAGGGAAAATTGACCGGGGAGCTGTTTTTT.

This rearrangement joins TRBV12-3 or TRBV12-4 to TRBJ1-6; D call uncertain. The CDR3 length is 12 residues. Between the trimmed V and J ends, which lost 7 bases and 12 bases, there was a span of 13 bases. CDR3 in DNA: TGTGCCAGCAAGAGGACGTCGAGACCCCTCCACTTT. It is translated as CASKRTSRPLHF.

This clonotype was counted many times. V and J are TRBV3-1 and TRBJ2-2; D not certain. The CDR3 has 15 amino acids. The germline V gene has CDR1 LGHDT and CDR2 YNNKEL (reference sequence). With 4 bases removed from V and 8 bases from J, the gap between germline ends came to 17 bases. In DNA, the CDR3 is TGTGCCAGCAGCCCGCAGGTGGCTGCACCAGGGGAGCTGTTTTTT. Protein sequence: CASSPQVAAPGELFF. Full variable domain (remainder filled in from reference TRBV3-1 and TRBJ2-2): DTAVSQTPKYLVTQMGNDKSIKCEQNLGHDTMYWYKQDSKKFLKIMFSYNNKELIINETVPNRFSPKSPDKAHLNLHINSLELGDSAVYFCASSPQVAAPGELFFGEGSRLTVL.

The V and J genes are TRBV20-1 and TRBJ1-6, with TRBD1 identical over 8 bases. The germline gives CDR1 DFQATT, CDR2 SNEGSKA (reference sequence). This CDR3 contains 14 residues. V lost 3 bases, J lost 10 bases, and 8 bases stayed unmatched. The CDR3 nucleotides are TGCAGTGCTAGTTCCGCAGGGGGCGCCTCACCCCTCCACTTT. Its protein product is CSASSAGGASPLHF.

The rearrangement links TRBV5-1 to TRBJ1-4; D may be TRBD1 (5 bases). Germline CDR1 SGHRS, CDR2 YFSETQ. CDR3 length: 13 amino acids. The V and J ends lost 4 bases and 8 bases respectively, with 12 bases between them. The DNA of the CDR3 is TGCGCCAGCAGCAGGGGAGGAGGAGAAAAACTGTTTTTT. Its translation is CASSRGGGEKLFF. Drawing the rest from reference TRBV5-1 and TRBJ1-4, the complete variable domain is KAGVTQTPRYLIKTRGQQVTLSCSPISGHRSVSWYQQTPGQGLQFLFEYFSETQRNKGNFPGRFSGRQFSNSRSEMNVSTLELGDSALYLCASSRGGGEKLFFGSGTQLSVL.

The V call is TRBV18, the J call TRBJ1-5; a weak D match, TRBD1 (5 bases). This CDR3 spans 15 amino acids. CDR1 is KGHSH, CDR2 LQKENI, per germline. V was clipped by 1 base and J by 7 bases, with 14 bases between them. The CDR3 DNA follows: TGTGCCAGCTCACCACTTGGACAAGTCGCCCAGCCCCAGCATTTT. It translates to CASSPLGQVAQPQHF.

This clonotype was observed many times. V usage is TRBV6-5 and J usage is TRBJ2-3; 7 bases agree with TRBD1. The CDR3 length is 17 residues. The germline V gene encodes CDR1 MNHEY and CDR2 SVGAGI. V was clipped by 4 bases and J by 2 bases; unmatched bases: 12. Written as DNA, the CDR3 is TGTGCCAGCAGTTCGGGGTTGACAGGGACATTCACAGATACGCAGTATTTT. As protein: CASSSGLTGTFTDTQYF.

This clonotype was detected only a few times. The CDR3 reads CASSQGRSKYEQYF. For the CDR3, the DNA is TGCGCCAGCAGCCAAGGGAGGTCGAAGTACGAGCAGTACTTC. The rearrangement links TRBV4-3 to TRBJ2-7, with D tentatively TRBD2 (5 bases). V was cut by 1 base and J by 4 bases, with 11 bases left in between. There are 14 residues in the CDR3. Looked up from germline, CDR1 is LGHNA and CDR2 is YSLEER.

This clonotype was seen repeatedly, ten times or more. The V call is TRBV7-2, the J call TRBJ1-1; 7 nucleotides match TRBD1. Germline values: CDR1 SGHTA, CDR2 FQGNSA. Losses at the gene ends were 4 bases for V and 4 bases for J; bases not matched to a gene: 9. The CDR3 length is 15 residues. Here the CDR3 reads CASSSKTGRRTEAFF. The CDR3 coding sequence is TGTGCCAGCAGCTCTAAGACAGGGAGGCGCACTGAAGCTTTCTTT. The whole variable domain, filled in from reference TRBV7-2 and TRBJ1-1, reads GAGVSQSPSNKVTEKGKDVELRCDPISGHTALYWYRQSLGQGLEFLIYFQGNSAPDKSGLPSDRFSAERTGGSVSTLTIQRTQQEDSAVYLCASSSKTGRRTEAFFGQGTRLTVV.

This clonotype was seen many times. The V and J genes are TRBV7-9 and TRBJ2-3; D gene unclear. This CDR3 region has 15 residues. In germline, CDR1 is SEHNR, CDR2 FQNEAQ (reference sequence). V lost 4 bases and J 5 bases, leaving 16 bases between the germline ends. CDR3 in amino acids: CASSYREGWGDTQYF. In DNA, the CDR3 is TGTGCCAGCAGCTACCGTGAAGGGTGGGGAGATACGCAGTATTTT.

This clonotype was counted ten times or more. The genes are TRBV6-2 or TRBV6-3 and TRBJ2-2; no reliable D call. Germline assignment: CDR1 MNHEY and CDR2 SVGEGT. CDR3 length equals 15 residues. The ends were cut back, 7 bases at V and 0 bases at J, with 12 bases in the middle. The CDR3 is CASTDALPNTGELFF. For the CDR3, the DNA is TGTGCCAGCACGGACGCCCTGCCGAACACCGGGGAGCTGTTTTTT.